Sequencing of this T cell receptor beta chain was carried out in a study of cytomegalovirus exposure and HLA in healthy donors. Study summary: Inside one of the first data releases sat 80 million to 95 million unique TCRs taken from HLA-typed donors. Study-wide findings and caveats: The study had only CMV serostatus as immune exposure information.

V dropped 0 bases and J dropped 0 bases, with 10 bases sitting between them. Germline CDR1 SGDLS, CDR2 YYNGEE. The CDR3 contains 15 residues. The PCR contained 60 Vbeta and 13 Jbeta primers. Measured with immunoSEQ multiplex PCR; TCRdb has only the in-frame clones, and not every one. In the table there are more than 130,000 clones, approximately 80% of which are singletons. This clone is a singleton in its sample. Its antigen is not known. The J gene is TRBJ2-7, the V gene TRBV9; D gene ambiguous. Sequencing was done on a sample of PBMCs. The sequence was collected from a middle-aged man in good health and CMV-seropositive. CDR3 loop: CASSVAAGRSYEQYF. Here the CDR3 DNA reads TGTGCCAGCAGCGTAGCGGCAGGCCGCTCCTACGAGCAGTACTTC.